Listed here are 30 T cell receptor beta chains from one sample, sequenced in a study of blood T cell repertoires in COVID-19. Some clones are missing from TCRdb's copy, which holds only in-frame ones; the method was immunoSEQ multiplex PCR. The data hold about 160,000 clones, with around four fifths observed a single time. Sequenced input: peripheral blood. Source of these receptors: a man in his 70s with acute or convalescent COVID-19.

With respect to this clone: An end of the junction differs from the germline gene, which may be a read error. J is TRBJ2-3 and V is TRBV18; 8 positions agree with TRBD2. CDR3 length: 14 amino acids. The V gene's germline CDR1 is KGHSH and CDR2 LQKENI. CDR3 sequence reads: CASAPGTSYSTQYF. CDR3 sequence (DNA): TGTGCCAGCGCACCGGGGACTAGTTATAGCACGCAGTATTTT.

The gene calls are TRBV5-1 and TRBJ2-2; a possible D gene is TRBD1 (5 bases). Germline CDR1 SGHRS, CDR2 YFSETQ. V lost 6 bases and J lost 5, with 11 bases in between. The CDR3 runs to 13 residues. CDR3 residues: CASTPSGTGELFF. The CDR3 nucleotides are TGCGCCAGCACCCCCTCAGGGACCGGGGAGCTGTTTTTT.

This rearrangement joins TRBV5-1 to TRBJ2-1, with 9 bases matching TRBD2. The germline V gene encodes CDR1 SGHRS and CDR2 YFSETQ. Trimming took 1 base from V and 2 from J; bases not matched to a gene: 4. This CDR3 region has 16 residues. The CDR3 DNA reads TGCGCCAGCAGCTTGTCGGGCGGGGGGGCCTACAATGAGCAGTTCTTC. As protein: CASSLSGGGAYNEQFF.

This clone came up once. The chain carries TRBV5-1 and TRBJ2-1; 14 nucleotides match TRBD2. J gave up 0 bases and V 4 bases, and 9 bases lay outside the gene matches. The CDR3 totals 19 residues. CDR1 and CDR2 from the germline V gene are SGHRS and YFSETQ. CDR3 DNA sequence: TGCGCCAGCAGCCCCGGACTAGCGGGGGGCCCAAGCTCCTACAATGAGCAGTTCTTC. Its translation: CASSPGLAGGPSSYNEQFF.

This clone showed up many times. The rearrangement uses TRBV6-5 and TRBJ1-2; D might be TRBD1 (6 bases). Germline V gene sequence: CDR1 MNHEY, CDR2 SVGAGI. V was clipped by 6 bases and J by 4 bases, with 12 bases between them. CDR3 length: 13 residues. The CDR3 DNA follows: TGTGCCAGCAGACCCGGACAGTCCTATGGCTACACCTTC. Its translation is CASRPGQSYGYTF.

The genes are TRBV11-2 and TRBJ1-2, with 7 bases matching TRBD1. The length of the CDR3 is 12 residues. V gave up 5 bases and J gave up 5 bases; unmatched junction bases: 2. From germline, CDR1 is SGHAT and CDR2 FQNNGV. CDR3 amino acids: CASSKTGYGYTF. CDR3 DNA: TGTGCCAGCAGCAAGACAGGGTATGGCTACACCTTC.

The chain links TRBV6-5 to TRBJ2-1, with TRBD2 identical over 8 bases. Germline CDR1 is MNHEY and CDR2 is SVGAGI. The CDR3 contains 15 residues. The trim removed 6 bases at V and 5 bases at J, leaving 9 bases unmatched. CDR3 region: CASSARGGPDNEQFF. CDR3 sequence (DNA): TGTGCCAGCAGCGCCCGGGGGGGCCCAGACAATGAGCAGTTCTTC.

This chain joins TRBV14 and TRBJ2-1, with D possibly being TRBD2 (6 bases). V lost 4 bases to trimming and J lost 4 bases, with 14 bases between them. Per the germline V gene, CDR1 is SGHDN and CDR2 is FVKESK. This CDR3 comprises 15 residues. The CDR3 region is CASSRGTQPYNEQFF. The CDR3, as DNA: TGTGCCAGCAGCCGCGGGACCCAGCCATACAATGAGCAGTTCTTC. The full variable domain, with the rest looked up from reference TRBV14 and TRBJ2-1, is EAGVTQFPSHSVIEKGQTVTLRCDPISGHDNLYWYRRVMGKEIKFLLHFVKESKQDESGMPNNRFLAERTGGTYSTLKVQPAELEDSGVYFCASSRGTQPYNEQFFGPGTRLTVL.

CDR3 sequence: CASSERGARPQHF. The CDR3 DNA reads TGTGCCAGCAGTGAACGGGGGGCTCGGCCCCAGCATTTT. The chain recombines TRBV2 with TRBJ1-5; a weak D match, TRBD1 (6 bases). Germline V gene sequence: CDR1 SNHLY, CDR2 FYNNEI. V dropped 2 bases and J dropped 9 bases, with 11 bases sitting between them. The CDR3 covers 13 residues.

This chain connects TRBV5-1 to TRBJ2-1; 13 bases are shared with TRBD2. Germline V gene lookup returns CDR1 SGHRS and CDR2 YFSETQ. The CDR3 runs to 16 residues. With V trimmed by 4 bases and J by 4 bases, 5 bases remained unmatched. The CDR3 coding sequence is TGCGCCAGCAGCCAGACGACTAGCGGGGGGTACAATGAGCAGTTCTTC. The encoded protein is CASSQTTSGGYNEQFF.

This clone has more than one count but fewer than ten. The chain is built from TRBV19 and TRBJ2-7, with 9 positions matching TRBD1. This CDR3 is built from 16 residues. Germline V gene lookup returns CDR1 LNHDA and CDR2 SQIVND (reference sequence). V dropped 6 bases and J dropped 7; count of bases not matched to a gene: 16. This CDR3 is CASSARGGQGTGEQYF. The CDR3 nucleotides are TGTGCCAGTAGCGCTAGGGGAGGACAGGGGACGGGAGAGCAGTACTTC.

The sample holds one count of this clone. CDR3: CASSAAFAPARGERADTQYF. CDR3 bases: TGTGCCAGCAGCGCCGCCTTTGCCCCCGCCCGCGGGGAGAGGGCAGATACGCAGTATTTT. The chain has TRBV9 and TRBJ2-3; perhaps TRBD2 as D (6 bases). V lost 3 bases and J 4 bases, leaving 30 bases between the germline ends. The CDR3 has 20 amino acids. Germline assignment: CDR1 SGDLS and CDR2 YYNGEE.

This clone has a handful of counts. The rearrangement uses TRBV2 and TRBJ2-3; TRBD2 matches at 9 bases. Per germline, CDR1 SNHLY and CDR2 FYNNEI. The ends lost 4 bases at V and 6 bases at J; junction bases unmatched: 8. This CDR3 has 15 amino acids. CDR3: CASSVRRGGGDTQYF. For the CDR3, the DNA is TGTGCCAGCAGTGTAAGGCGGGGGGGAGGTGATACGCAGTATTTT.

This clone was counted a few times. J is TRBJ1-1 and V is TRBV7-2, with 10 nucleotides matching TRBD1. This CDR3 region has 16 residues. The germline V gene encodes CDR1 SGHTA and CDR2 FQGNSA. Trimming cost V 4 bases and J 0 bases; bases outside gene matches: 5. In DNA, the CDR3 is TGTGCCAGCAGCTCACGACAGGGGGCGATGAACACTGAAGCTTTCTTT. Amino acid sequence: CASSSRQGAMNTEAFF.

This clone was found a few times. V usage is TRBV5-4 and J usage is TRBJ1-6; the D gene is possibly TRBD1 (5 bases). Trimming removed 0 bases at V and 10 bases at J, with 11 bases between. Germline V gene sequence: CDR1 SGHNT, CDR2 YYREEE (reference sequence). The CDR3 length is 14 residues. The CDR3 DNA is TGTGCCAGCAGCTTGGACAGGACCCAATCACCCCTCCACTTT. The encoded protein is CASSLDRTQSPLHF.

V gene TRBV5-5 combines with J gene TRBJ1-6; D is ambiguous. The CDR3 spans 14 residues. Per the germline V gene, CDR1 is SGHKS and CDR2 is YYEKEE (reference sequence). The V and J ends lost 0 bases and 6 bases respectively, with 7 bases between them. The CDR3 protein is CASSLAQPNSPLHF. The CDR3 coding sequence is TGTGCCAGCAGCTTGGCACAGCCTAATTCACCCCTCCACTTT.

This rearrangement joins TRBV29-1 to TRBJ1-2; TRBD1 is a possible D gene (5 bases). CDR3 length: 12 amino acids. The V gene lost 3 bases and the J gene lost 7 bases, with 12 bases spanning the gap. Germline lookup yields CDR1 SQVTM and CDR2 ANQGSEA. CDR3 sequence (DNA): TGCAGCGTTGATCGTCGGGGGGGTGGCTACACCTTC. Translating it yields CSVDRRGGGYTF.

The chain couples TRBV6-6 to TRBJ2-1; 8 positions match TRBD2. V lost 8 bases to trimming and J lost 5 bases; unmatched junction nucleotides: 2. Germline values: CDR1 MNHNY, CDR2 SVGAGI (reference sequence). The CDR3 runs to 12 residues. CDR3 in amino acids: CASSLADNEQFF. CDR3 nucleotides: TGTGCCAGCTCACTAGCGGACAATGAGCAGTTCTTC.

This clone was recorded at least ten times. This chain's CDR3 is CATRGGNNSPLHF. The DNA of the CDR3 is TGTGCAACAAGAGGGGGCAATAATTCACCCCTCCACTTT. The rearrangement uses TRBV30 and TRBJ1-6, with 7 positions matching TRBD1. Germline CDR1 GTSNPN, CDR2 SVGIG (reference sequence). The CDR3 length is 13 residues. Full variable domain (outside the CDR3, taken from reference TRBV30 and TRBJ1-6): SQTIHQWPATLVQPVGSPLSLECTVEGTSNPNLYWYRQAAGRGLQLLFYSVGIGQISSEVPQNLSASRPQDRQFILSSKKLLLSDSGFYLCATRGGNNSPLHFGNGTRLTVT.

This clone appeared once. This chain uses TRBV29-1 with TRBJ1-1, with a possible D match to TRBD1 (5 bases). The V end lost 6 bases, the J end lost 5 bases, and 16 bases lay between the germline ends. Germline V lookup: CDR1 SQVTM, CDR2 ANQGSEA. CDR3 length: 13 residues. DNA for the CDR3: TGCAGCGTCGTTATAGGGGTCGGGACTGAAGCTTTCTTT. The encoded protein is CSVVIGVGTEAFF.

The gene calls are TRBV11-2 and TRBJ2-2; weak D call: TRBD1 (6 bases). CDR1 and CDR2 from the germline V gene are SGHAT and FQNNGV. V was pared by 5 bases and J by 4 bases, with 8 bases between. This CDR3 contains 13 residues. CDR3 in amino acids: CASSGRGTGELFF. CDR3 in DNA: TGTGCCAGCAGCGGCAGGGGCACCGGGGAGCTGTTTTTT.

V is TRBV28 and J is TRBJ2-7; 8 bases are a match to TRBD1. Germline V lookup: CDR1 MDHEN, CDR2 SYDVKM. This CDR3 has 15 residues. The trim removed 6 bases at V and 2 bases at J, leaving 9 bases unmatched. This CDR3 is CASSSTGAPPYEQYF. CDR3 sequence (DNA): TGTGCCAGCAGCTCGACAGGGGCGCCCCCCTACGAGCAGTACTTC.

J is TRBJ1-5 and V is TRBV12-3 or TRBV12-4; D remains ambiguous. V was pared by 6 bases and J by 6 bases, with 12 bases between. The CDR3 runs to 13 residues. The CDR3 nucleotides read TGTGCCAGCAGCCCAGCGGGGAGTCAGCCCCAGCATTTT. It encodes CASSPAGSQPQHF.

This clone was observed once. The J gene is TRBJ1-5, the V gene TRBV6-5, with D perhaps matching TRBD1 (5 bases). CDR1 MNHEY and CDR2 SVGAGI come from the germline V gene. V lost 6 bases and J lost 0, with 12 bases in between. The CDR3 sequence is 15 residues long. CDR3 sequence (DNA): TGTGCCAGCAGAGTGGGGGGGACTAGCAATCAGCCCCAGCATTTT. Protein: CASRVGGTSNQPQHF.

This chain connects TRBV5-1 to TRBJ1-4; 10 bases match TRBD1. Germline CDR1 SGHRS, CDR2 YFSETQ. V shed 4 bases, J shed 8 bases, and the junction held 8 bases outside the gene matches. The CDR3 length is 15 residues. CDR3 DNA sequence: TGCGCCAGCAGCCCCGGGACAGGGGCCGCGGAAAAACTGTTTTTT. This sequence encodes CASSPGTGAAEKLFF.

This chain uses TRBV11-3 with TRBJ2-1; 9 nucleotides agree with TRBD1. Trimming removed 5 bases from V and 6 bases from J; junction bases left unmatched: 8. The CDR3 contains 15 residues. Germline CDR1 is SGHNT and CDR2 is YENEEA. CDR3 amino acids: CASSLGQGIVNEQFF. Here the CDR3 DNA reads TGTGCCAGCAGCCTGGGACAGGGCATCGTCAATGAGCAGTTCTTC. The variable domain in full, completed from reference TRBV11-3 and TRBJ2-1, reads EAGVVQSPRYKIIEKKQPVAFWCNPISGHNTLYWYLQNLGQGPELLIRYENEEAVDDSQLPKDRFSAERLKGVDSTLKIQPAELGDSAVYLCASSLGQGIVNEQFFGPGTRLTVL.

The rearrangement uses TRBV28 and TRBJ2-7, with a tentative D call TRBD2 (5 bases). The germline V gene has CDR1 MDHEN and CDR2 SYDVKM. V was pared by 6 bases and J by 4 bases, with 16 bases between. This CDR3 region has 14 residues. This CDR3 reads CASSPTRDGYEQYF. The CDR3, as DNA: TGTGCCAGCAGCCCCACACGGGATGGGTACGAGCAGTACTTC.

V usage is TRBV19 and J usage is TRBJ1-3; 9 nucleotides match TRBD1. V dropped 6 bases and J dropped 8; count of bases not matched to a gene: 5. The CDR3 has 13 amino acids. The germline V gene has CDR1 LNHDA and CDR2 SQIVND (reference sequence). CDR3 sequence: CASSRDRDDTIYF. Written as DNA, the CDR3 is TGTGCCAGTAGCCGGGACAGGGACGACACCATATATTTT.

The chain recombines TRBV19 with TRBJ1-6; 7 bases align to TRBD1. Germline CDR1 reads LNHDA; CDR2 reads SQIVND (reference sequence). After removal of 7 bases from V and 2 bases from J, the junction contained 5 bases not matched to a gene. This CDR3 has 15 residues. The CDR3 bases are TGTGCCAGTACTACAGGGACAGCCTATAATTCACCCCTCCACTTT. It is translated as CASTTGTAYNSPLHF.

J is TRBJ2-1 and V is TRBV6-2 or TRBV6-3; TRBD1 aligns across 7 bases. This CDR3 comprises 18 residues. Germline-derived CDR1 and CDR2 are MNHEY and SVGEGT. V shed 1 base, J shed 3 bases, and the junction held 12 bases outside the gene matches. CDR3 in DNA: TGTGCCAGCAGTTACTTTCCCCGGACAGGAGAATACTACAATGAGCAGTTCTTC. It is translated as CASSYFPRTGEYYNEQFF.